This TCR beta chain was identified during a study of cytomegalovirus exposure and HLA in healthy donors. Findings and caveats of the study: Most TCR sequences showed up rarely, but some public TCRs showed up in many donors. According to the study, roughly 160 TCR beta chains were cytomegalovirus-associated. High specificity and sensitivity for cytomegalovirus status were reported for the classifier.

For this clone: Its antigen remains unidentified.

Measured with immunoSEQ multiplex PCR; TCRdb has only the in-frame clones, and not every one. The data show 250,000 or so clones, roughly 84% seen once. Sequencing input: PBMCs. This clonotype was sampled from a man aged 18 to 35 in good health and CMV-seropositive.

The CDR3 region has the DNA TGCAGCGTTGAAGAAGACACCCTCCCGGGAAACACCATATATTTT. Its translation is CSVEEDTLPGNTIYF. J is TRBJ1-3 and V is TRBV29-1; D is ambiguous. V was cut by 0 bases and J by 4 bases, with 13 bases left in between. CDR3 length: 15 residues. Germline CDR1 is SQVTM and CDR2 is ANQGSEA.